This T cell receptor beta chain was observed in a study of T cells after yellow fever vaccination. Researchers made TCR cDNA using 5'RACE template switching, and this step added a universal primer site and UMIs. TCRdb recomputed calls from the 5' RACE reads with MiXCR, one row per CDR3 protein. The profile covers 200,000 to 300,000 distinct CDR3 sequences, with 10% to 15% appearing a single time and around 0.49% taken by the ten largest. Study outcomes and limitations: Post-booster repertoires again held most primary-vaccination clones (roughly 96% CD4, about 90% CD8). There was a possibility that FACS-sorted repertoires contained abundant clonotypes contaminating from the bulk population.

The CDR3 loop spans 13 amino acids. Germline CDR1 ENHRY, CDR2 SYGVKD. Trimming pared 4 bases from V and 2 bases from J, leaving 8 bases between. Turning to this clonotype: What it binds is unknown.

V and J are TRBV10-3 and TRBJ2-5, with D uncertain. This receptor was taken from a man aged 25-40 years who received the YFV17D yellow fever vaccine. The specimen was CD4+ T cells sorted from PBMCs, collected 45 days after the yellow fever booster vaccination. The CDR3 nucleotides read TGTGCCATCAGTGTCCACGGACAAGAGACCCAGTACTTC. It is translated as CAISVHGQETQYF.